Presented here are 21 T cell receptor beta chains from one specimen sequenced in a study of T-cell reconstitution after alpha-beta-depleted transplantation in children. Unique molecular identifiers were incorporated during preparation of the TCRbeta library. TCRdb reprocessed the PCR reads with MiXCR, giving one entry per CDR3 protein. The data show fewer than 550,000 distinct CDR3 sequences, about an eighth seen once. The specimen was PBMCs, mostly from graft donor cells, collected 180 days after TCRalphabeta/CD19-depleted stem cell transplant. These TCRs come from a female patient between 2 and 15 years old who had a stem cell transplant for aplastic anemia, so the T cells may come from the graft donor.

This clonotype was seen at least ten times. This sequence joins TRBV5-6 and TRBJ2-1; 7 nucleotides agree with TRBD2. The CDR3 is 22 residues long. CDR1 and CDR2 (germline): SGHDT, YYEEEE. After removal of 1 base from V and 2 bases from J, the junction contained 24 bases not matched to a gene. The DNA for the CDR3 is TGTGCCAGCAGCTTGCTTAAATTGGGGCCCGCGGGAGAACTAGCCCCCTACAATGAGCAGTTCTTC. Translating it yields CASSLLKLGPAGELAPYNEQFF.

This clonotype occurred a few times. This chain uses TRBV25-1 with TRBJ2-3; 10 bases match TRBD1. The germline V gene encodes CDR1 MGHDK and CDR2 SYGVNS. The CDR3 runs 19 residues. The ends lost 3 bases at V and 4 bases at J; junction bases unmatched: 16. The CDR3: CASSDPAHPRTGGADTQYF. In DNA form, the CDR3 reads TGTGCCAGCAGTGACCCTGCCCACCCGAGGACAGGGGGTGCAGATACGCAGTATTTT.

This chain links TRBV7-2 with TRBJ1-4, with D possibly being TRBD1 (5 bases). Germline lookup yields CDR1 SGHTA and CDR2 FQGNSA. Trimming shortened V by 5 bases and J by 10 bases, and 17 bases separated the two germline ends. The CDR3 extends over 14 amino acids. The CDR3 coding sequence is TGTGCCAGCAGCCACCCGGGGACCAAGCGAAAACTGTTTTTT. Its translation: CASSHPGTKRKLFF.

This clonotype has at least ten counts. This chain uses TRBV5-6 with TRBJ1-4, with D unresolved. Trimming left V 0 bases short and J 4 bases short, with 13 bases between. Germline CDR1 reads SGHDT; CDR2 reads YYEEEE. This CDR3 has 16 amino acids. DNA of the CDR3: TGTGCCAGCAGCTTGGGTTCGGCACGGTTTAATGAAAAACTGTTTTTT. Translated, it gives CASSLGSARFNEKLFF.

This clonotype was counted many times. The V gene is TRBV12-3 or TRBV12-4, the J gene TRBJ1-2, with D perhaps matching TRBD1 (5 bases). The CDR3 length is 13 residues. V was shortened by 6 bases and J by 2 bases, with 10 bases between the two germline ends. The CDR3 DNA is TGTGCCAGCAGCCCGGGACCGAACTATGGCTACACCTTC. Translation: CASSPGPNYGYTF.

The chain uses TRBV5-6 and TRBJ2-7; possible D gene TRBD1, 6 bases. This CDR3 contains 14 residues. V lost 2 bases and J 5 bases, leaving 14 bases between the germline ends. Germline V gene lookup returns CDR1 SGHDT and CDR2 YYEEEE. This CDR3 reads CASSLVGHENEQYV. Here the CDR3 DNA reads TGTGCCAGCAGCTTAGTGGGACACGAAAACGAGCAGTACGTC.

The chain combines TRBV7-3 with TRBJ2-5; D may be TRBD2 (7 bases). The V gene lost 2 bases and the J gene lost 3 bases, with 10 bases spanning the gap. Germline V gene sequence: CDR1 SGHTA, CDR2 FQGTGA. The CDR3 extends over 14 amino acids. The CDR3 bases are TGTGCCAGCAGCTTAGGGGGGGCCGAAGAGACCCAGTACTTC. Its translation: CASSLGGAEETQYF. The variable domain in full, completed from reference TRBV7-3 and TRBJ2-5, reads GAGVSQTPSNKVTEKGKYVELRCDPISGHTALYWYRQSLGQGPEFLIYFQGTGAADDSGLPNDRFFAVRPEGSVSTLKIQRTERGDSAVYLCASSLGGAEETQYFGPGTRLLVL.

The chain carries TRBV6-2 or TRBV6-3 and TRBJ2-7, with 7 positions matching TRBD2. The CDR3 has 16 residues. Germline V lookup: CDR1 MNHEY, CDR2 SVGEGT. V dropped 5 bases and J dropped 1; count of bases not matched to a gene: 11. CDR3 DNA sequence: TGTGCCAGCAGTACCTCTAGCGGAGATTTTTCCTACGAGCAGTACGTC. As protein: CASSTSSGDFSYEQYV.

This clonotype was seen ten or more times. V gene TRBV12-3 or TRBV12-4 combines with J gene TRBJ2-5, with 10 bases fitting TRBD2. The CDR3 length is 15 residues. V shed 5 bases and J 7 bases; nucleotides not matched to a gene: 10. The CDR3: CASSRRAGGPRTQYF. As DNA, the CDR3 is TGTGCCAGCAGTCGCCGAGCGGGAGGGCCCAGGACCCAGTACTTC.

This clonotype was found a few times. J is TRBJ2-3 and V is TRBV20-1; TRBD2 agrees at 13 bases. V was clipped by 0 bases and J by 5 bases; unmatched bases: 5. Germline V gene sequence: CDR1 DFQATT, CDR2 SNEGSKA (reference sequence). The CDR3 totals 16 residues. The DNA of the CDR3 is TGCAGTGCTAGAGATTACCGGACTAGCGGGGGAGATACGCAGTATTTT. Residues: CSARDYRTSGGDTQYF.

The chain combines TRBV7-2 with TRBJ2-3; 7 positions match TRBD2. The CDR3 extends over 16 amino acids. The germline V gene encodes CDR1 SGHTA and CDR2 FQGNSA. The V and J ends lost 1 base and 7 bases, in that order; junction bases with no gene match: 11. The CDR3 loop reads CASSLEGRPGRHTQYF. DNA of the CDR3: TGTGCCAGCAGCTTAGAAGGGCGCCCCGGGAGGCATACGCAGTATTTT.

The rearrangement uses TRBV29-1 and TRBJ2-7; D perhaps matches TRBD2 (7 bases). The V and J ends lost 4 bases and 11 bases respectively, with 27 bases between them. Germline loops: CDR1 SQVTM, CDR2 ANQGSEA. This CDR3 contains 15 residues. CDR3 in DNA: TGCAGCGTTGTGGAGGGAGGGGGACGTATCCCTAGGGAGTACTTC. Its translation: CSVVEGGGRIPREYF.

This chain joins TRBV29-1 and TRBJ1-4; 9 bases map to TRBD1. Germline trimming cut 7 bases from V and 7 bases from J; bases unmatched to any gene: 10. There are 14 residues in the CDR3. CDR1 is SQVTM and CDR2 is ANQGSEA in the germline V gene. CDR3: CSAHRQGVGEKLFF. The CDR3 region has the DNA TGCAGCGCCCACCGACAGGGGGTGGGTGAAAAACTGTTTTTT.

This clonotype was detected a few times. The V gene is TRBV6-5, the J gene TRBJ2-4, with 10 bases aligning to TRBD1. The germline V gene encodes CDR1 MNHEY and CDR2 SVGAGI. The CDR3 consists of 18 residues. The J segment lost 6 bases and the V segment lost 0 bases, leaving 11 bases of the junction unmatched. The CDR3 bases are TGTGCCAGCAGTTACTCGGGAGACCGACAGGGGGCGGGAAACATTCAGTACTTC. Translated, it gives CASSYSGDRQGAGNIQYF.

V and J are TRBV12-3 or TRBV12-4 and TRBJ2-7; TRBD2 matches 8 bases. V dropped 3 bases and J dropped 4; count of bases not matched to a gene: 8. The CDR3 consists of 15 residues. For the CDR3, the DNA is TGTGCCAGCAGTTTGTCAGCGGGAGAAATTTACGAGCAGTACGTC. Translation gives CASSLSAGEIYEQYV.

The table lists this clonotype with many counts. The chain recombines TRBV29-1 with TRBJ2-1; D gene unclear. The CDR3 has 10 residues. In germline, CDR1 is SQVTM, CDR2 ANQGSEA. Trimming cost V 3 bases and J 8 bases, with 5 bases left between them. CDR3 loop: CSVEAHEQFF. The CDR3 DNA reads as TGCAGCGTTGAGGCCCATGAGCAGTTCTTC.

This rearrangement joins TRBV7-2 to TRBJ2-7; D is ambiguous. CDR1 is SGHTA, CDR2 FQGNSA, per germline. Trimming stripped 2 bases from V and 3 bases from J, with 11 bases between. This CDR3 spans 14 amino acids. The CDR3 bases are TGTGCCAGCAGCTTAAGAGACAACAACTACGAGCAGTACTTC. It yields the protein CASSLRDNNYEQYF.

This clonotype came up a few times. This sequence joins TRBV4-3 and TRBJ2-5; no clear D. V was cut by 1 base and J by 5 bases, with 17 bases left in between. CDR3 size: 16 residues. Germline loops: CDR1 LGHNA, CDR2 YSLEER. The CDR3 DNA is TGCGCCAGCAGCCAAGGCCCTCCGCATCTGGGGGAGACCCAGTACTTC. It codes for CASSQGPPHLGETQYF.

This sequence joins TRBV10-3 and TRBJ2-4; TRBD1 agrees at 9 bases. J lost 3 bases, V lost 10 bases, and 7 bases had no gene match. CDR3 size: 14 residues. The germline V gene encodes CDR1 ENHRY and CDR2 SYGVKD. The CDR3 region has the DNA TGTGCCACCGGACAGGGGTTAGACAAAAACATTCAGTACTTC. It translates to CATGQGLDKNIQYF.

Notes on this clonotype: Given a much more abundant clone one base away, this may be a read error. The V gene is TRBV9, the J gene TRBJ2-1; D gene uncertain. V lost 4 bases and J 9 bases, leaving 11 bases between the germline ends. From germline, CDR1 is SGDLS and CDR2 YYNGEE. CDR3 length equals 12 residues. In DNA, the CDR3 is TGTGCCAGCAGCACCTCCGTCGGTGAGCAGTTCTTC. Encoded protein: CASSTSVGEQFF. Together with reference TRBV9 and TRBJ2-1, the CDR3 gives the full variable domain: DSGVTQTPKHLITATGQRVTLRCSPRSGDLSVYWYQQSLDQGLQFLIQYYNGEERAKGNILERFSAQQFPDLHSELNLSSLELGDSALYFCASSTSVGEQFFGPGTRLTVL.

This clonotype was counted at least ten times. The chain links TRBV7-2 to TRBJ2-3; D may correspond to TRBD1 or TRBD2 (5 bases each). The CDR3 consists of 14 residues. V gave up 3 bases and J gave up 2 bases, with 9 bases separating them. Germline V gene lookup returns CDR1 SGHTA and CDR2 FQGNSA. The CDR3 loop reads CASSFRDLTDTQYF. CDR3 in DNA: TGTGCCAGCAGCTTCCGGGACCTCACAGATACGCAGTATTTT.